This T cell receptor (beta chain) was captured in a study of T cell responses to AZD1222 COVID-19 vaccine (dated by TCRdb to the early 2020s). With respect to the entire study: AZD1222 recipients whose second dose came at about 4 weeks and those whose second dose came at about 12 weeks were combined into one group, since spike-specific TCR depth and breadth did not differ between the two schedules. A total of 233 trial participants underwent TCR sequencing, of whom roughly 210 had received two doses of AZD1222 and about 25 had received two doses of the MenACWY control vaccine. Trial participants were enrolled by age into 18-55, 56-69 and 70-plus year subgroups, with approximately 150, 30 and 60 TCR-sequenced participants respectively.

This specimen's time point label, interpreted: baseline before first vaccination. The vaccinee samples were drawn from two UK trials, COV001 and COV002, one of which was a single-blind randomized controlled phase 2/3 trial testing AZD1222 (ChAdOx1 nCoV-19) in healthy adults. For TCRbeta chain sequencing, PBMC samples were collected from trial participants at day 0 and at day 28 after the second dose. As regards this clone: What antigen it recognizes has not been identified. No qualities accompany the bases; no much larger clone lies one base away.

CDR1 SNHLY and CDR2 FYNNEI were looked up in the germline V gene. The CDR3 starts with the cysteine, ends with the phenylalanine, and has 12 residues. This entry keeps only the CDR3 DNA: 36 bases, framed from base 1. V sheds 11 bases and J sheds 1 base, leaving 11 bases between their ends. Here is what the overall study found, with its caveats: Reportedly, almost half of the unique spike-specific TCRs recognized epitopes lying outside the regions that are mutated in the B.1.351 and B.1.1.7 variants. After two AZD1222 doses, both the breadth and the depth of spike-specific TCRs were significantly higher than at day 0 and than in MenACWY recipients. In the small 56-69-year group, the increase in depth fell short of significance, most likely because of low power. Participants were mostly white British, with more females than males. The authors suggested clonal diversity may have been underestimated. Only five to seven AZD1222 recipients were SARS-CoV-2 seropositive at baseline, limiting conclusions about previously exposed vaccinees. No day 14 peak-response samples were available, so repertoires were characterized only after the peak T cell response. CD4 TCRs associated with the vaccine covered the entire spike protein, and the dominant responses were in regions 160-218 and 743-854.

The CDR3 regions of human TCRbeta chains were analyzed by immunosequencing. The original methods were these. Repertoire TCRs were matched against a reference library of SARS-CoV-2-specific TCRs generated with the MIRA antigen-specificity platform. Breadth meant the fraction of unique TCRs that were SARS-CoV-2-associated, whereas depth meant the fraction of total T cells that were SARS-CoV-2-associated. Each spike-specific TCR was assigned to its reactive spike region and to a CD4 or CD8 class using the MIRA data. Log10-transformed breadth and depth values were compared by one-way ANOVA with Sidak's multiple comparisons tests. Held by TCRdb, this immuneACCESS table contains in-frame sequences only and omits some clones. Under half of the omission traces to an unresolved V gene where checked; the cause of the rest is unknown. Clonal size and the V and J genes are those of that table, whereas D and trimming came from the DNA. For this sample there are 140,000 to 150,000 clones; 85% to 95% appear just once. About 1.9% of the sample is taken by the ten largest.

The sequence derives from an adult in good health. This chain is built from TRBV2 and TRBJ1-1, with no confidently assigned D gene. This material consisted of peripheral blood, taken on day 0 of AZD1222 vaccination. The CDR3 amino acid sequence is: CAPGSRNTEAFF. At the DNA level, the sequence is TGTGCCCCCGGGTCCAGGAACACTGAAGCTTTCTTT.